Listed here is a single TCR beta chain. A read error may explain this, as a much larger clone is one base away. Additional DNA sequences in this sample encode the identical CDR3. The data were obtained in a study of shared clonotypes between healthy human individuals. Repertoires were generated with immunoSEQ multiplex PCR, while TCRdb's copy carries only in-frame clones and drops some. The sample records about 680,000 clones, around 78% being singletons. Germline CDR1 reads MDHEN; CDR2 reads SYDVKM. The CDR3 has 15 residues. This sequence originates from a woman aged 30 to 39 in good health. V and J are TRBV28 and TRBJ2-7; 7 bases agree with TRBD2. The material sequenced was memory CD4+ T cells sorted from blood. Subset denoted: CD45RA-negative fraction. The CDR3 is CASSNPRGGSGEQYF. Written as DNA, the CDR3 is TGTGCCAGCAGTAACCCAAGGGGCGGGAGCGGTGAGCAGTACTTT. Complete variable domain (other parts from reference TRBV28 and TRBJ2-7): DVKVTQSSRYLVKRTGEKVFLECVQDMDHENMFWYRQDPGLGLRLIYFSYDVKMKEKGDIPEGYSVSREKKERFSLILESASTNQTSMYLCASSNPRGGSGEQYFGPGTRLTVT.